This entry lists 18 T cell receptor beta chains sequenced from one sample in a study of T cell responses to AZD1222 COVID-19 vaccine. Produced via immunoSEQ multiplex PCR; TCRdb's table is partial and in-frame only. The table records 100,000 to 150,000 clones, 93% of them present only once. The sequences come from peripheral blood, collected 28 days after the second AZD1222 dose. These receptors originate from an adult who received the AZD1222 COVID-19 vaccine.

The chain has TRBV7-3 and TRBJ2-3; D is unclear. The ends were cut back, 2 bases at V and 1 base at J, with 4 bases in the middle. Germline V CDR1 and CDR2: SGHTA, FQGTGA. CDR3 size: 13 residues. The CDR3 DNA sequence: TGTGCCAGCAGCTTAGACGGCACAGATACGCAGTATTTT. This translates into CASSLDGTDTQYF.

The chain links TRBV4-2 to TRBJ2-3; TRBD2 matches 7 bases. V lost 0 bases, J lost 2 bases, and 8 bases stayed unmatched. Germline CDR1 and CDR2: LGHNA and YNFKEQ. The CDR3 has 17 amino acids. The CDR3 DNA follows: TGTGCCAGCAGCCAAGATCTCGCGGGAGAAGTCACAGATACGCAGTATTTT. This sequence encodes CASSQDLAGEVTDTQYF.

The CDR3: CASTVQGTDTQYF. CDR3 nucleotide sequence: TGTGCCAGCACCGTACAAGGCACAGATACGCAGTATTTT. The gene calls are TRBV6-5 and TRBJ2-3; no definite D call. CDR3 size: 13 residues. Germline V gives CDR1 MNHEY, CDR2 SVGAGI. V lost 7 bases, J lost 1 base, and 9 bases lay in between.

This rearrangement joins TRBV5-4 to TRBJ1-2; no clear D. Germline-derived CDR1 and CDR2 are SGHNT and YYREEE (reference sequence). The CDR3 totals 15 residues. The V end lost 4 bases, the J end lost 2 bases, and 15 bases lay between the germline ends. The CDR3 region has the DNA TGTGCCAGCAGCCCTGGCGGCCAGAGCAACTATGGCTACACCTTC. Protein product: CASSPGGQSNYGYTF.

The rearrangement joins TRBV7-2 to TRBJ1-1; D perhaps matches TRBD1 (5 bases). V was shortened by 2 bases and J by 4 bases, with 11 bases between the two germline ends. This CDR3 comprises 14 residues. CDR1 and CDR2 (germline): SGHTA, FQGNSA. CDR3 protein: CASSLREGSTEAFF. DNA for the CDR3: TGTGCCAGCAGCTTACGCGAGGGGAGCACTGAAGCTTTCTTT. Complete variable domain (other parts from reference TRBV7-2 and TRBJ1-1): GAGVSQSPSNKVTEKGKDVELRCDPISGHTALYWYRQSLGQGLEFLIYFQGNSAPDKSGLPSDRFSAERTGGSVSTLTIQRTQQEDSAVYLCASSLREGSTEAFFGQGTRLTVV.

This chain joins TRBV21-1 and TRBJ1-4; whether TRBD1, the table's D call, matches the DNA was not checked. TRBV21-1 is classified as a pseudogene. The CDR3 spans 17 residues. CDR3 region: CASSKEDRAVSLEELFF. CDR3 sequence (DNA): TGTGCCAGCAGCAAAGAAGACAGGGCTGTTAGTTTGGAGGAACTGTTTTTT.

This chain joins TRBV4-3 and TRBJ2-5; D not certain. V shed 1 base and J shed 5 bases, with 8 bases lying between them. The CDR3 is 13 amino acids. Germline assignment: CDR1 LGHNA and CDR2 YSLEER. CDR3 DNA: TGCGCCAGCAGCCAAGCTAGGTTTGAGACCCAGTACTTC. This sequence encodes CASSQARFETQYF.

The rearrangement uses TRBV13 and TRBJ1-6, with D perhaps matching TRBD1 (6 bases). Germline assignment: CDR1 PRHDT and CDR2 FYEKMQ (reference sequence). The V end was cut by 1 base, the J end by 10 bases, with 14 bases between. The CDR3 loop spans 15 amino acids. The chain's CDR3 is CASSLVPDSNSPLHF. The CDR3 coding sequence is TGTGCCAGCAGCTTAGTACCGGACAGCAACTCACCCCTCCACTTT.

The genes are TRBV6-2 or TRBV6-3 and TRBJ1-5; D unclear. CDR1 and CDR2 (germline): MNHEY, SVGEGT. This CDR3 is built from 11 residues. The V end lost 6 bases, the J end lost 9 bases, and 9 bases lay between the germline ends. The CDR3, as DNA: TGTGCCAGCAGCCCCAATTTGCCCCAGCATTTT. Amino acids: CASSPNLPQHF.

The V call is TRBV7-9, the J call TRBJ1-2; 9 bases align to TRBD1. J was trimmed by 8 bases and V by 4 bases; bases with no gene match: 8. The germline CDR1 and CDR2 sequences are SEHNR and FQNEAQ (reference sequence). The CDR3 length is 14 residues. CDR3 sequence reads: CASSSLLQGAGYTF. The CDR3 DNA is TGTGCCAGCAGCTCCCTGCTACAGGGGGCCGGCTACACCTTC.

This clone was seen more than once but under ten times. The J gene is TRBJ1-1, the V gene TRBV19; D remains ambiguous. The ends were cut back, 4 bases at V and 3 bases at J, with 9 bases in the middle. CDR1 and CDR2 from the germline V gene are LNHDA and SQIVND (reference sequence). The CDR3 is made up of 13 amino acids. This CDR3 reads CASSTGRYTEAFF. CDR3 in DNA: TGTGCCAGTAGTACAGGACGGTACACTGAAGCTTTCTTT.

V is TRBV21-1 and J is TRBJ1-5. TRBV21-1 is deemed a pseudogene. The length of the CDR3 is 19 residues. The CDR3, as DNA: TGTGCCAGCAGCAAGGCGAAAATGTTTATCGACCATAGCAATCAGCCCCAGCATTTT. This encodes CASSKAKMFIDHSNQPQHF.

This clone was recorded once. The rearrangement joins TRBV10-2 to TRBJ2-7; D may be TRBD1 or TRBD2 (6 bases each). The germline V gene encodes CDR1 WSHSY and CDR2 SAAADI. The CDR3 sequence is 12 residues long. The ends were cut back, 10 bases at V and 5 bases at J, with 15 bases in the middle. The CDR3 DNA reads as TGCGCCACTACCGTGGGGGGCGACGAGCAGTACTTC. Translating gives CATTVGGDEQYF.

The chain uses TRBV5-1 and TRBJ1-2, with 9 bases fitting TRBD1. This CDR3 has 14 residues. V trimming: 6 bases; J trimming: 2 bases; junction bases outside the gene matches: 5. Per the germline V gene, CDR1 is SGHRS and CDR2 is YFSETQ. CDR3 bases: TGCGCCAGCAAAATTGGGACAGGGAACTATGGCTACACCTTC. Protein sequence: CASKIGTGNYGYTF.

This clone turned up a few times. This sequence joins TRBV9 and TRBJ2-1; D is tentatively TRBD1 or TRBD2 (5 bases each). The V end lost 3 bases, the J end lost 5 bases, and 15 bases lay between the germline ends. Germline V gene data show CDR1 as SGDLS and CDR2 as YYNGEE. This CDR3 is built from 15 residues. CDR3 residues: CASSGGTLGNNEQFF. For the CDR3, the DNA is TGTGCCAGCAGCGGGGGGACGCTAGGAAACAATGAGCAGTTCTTC.

Only one count was recorded for this clone. This sequence joins TRBV11-3 and TRBJ2-1; 10 bases align to TRBD2. Per the germline V gene, CDR1 is SGHNT and CDR2 is YENEEA. The V and J ends lost 8 bases and 3 bases, in that order; junction bases with no gene match: 1. The length of the CDR3 is 13 residues. The CDR3 bases are TGTGCCAGCGGGACTAGCGACTACAATGAGCAGTTCTTC. Protein product: CASGTSDYNEQFF.

This sequence joins TRBV18 and TRBJ2-3; 9 positions agree with TRBD2. The germline gives CDR1 KGHSH, CDR2 LQKENI. J lost 0 bases, V lost 0 bases, and 4 bases had no gene match. CDR3 size: 17 residues. CDR3 amino acids: CASSPPYAGGSTDTQYF. CDR3 nucleotide sequence: TGTGCCAGCTCACCACCGTATGCGGGGGGGAGCACAGATACGCAGTATTTT.

The chain recombines TRBV6-5 with TRBJ2-2; maybe TRBD2 (6 bases). The CDR3 runs to 15 residues. The V gene lost 8 bases and the J gene lost 7 bases, with 20 bases spanning the gap. Germline V gene lookup returns CDR1 MNHEY and CDR2 SVGAGI. The CDR3 DNA reads as TGTGCCAGCGTCCGGGACTTTACTAGGGGCGGGGAGCTGTTTTTT. As protein: CASVRDFTRGGELFF.